Below, 13 T cell receptor beta chains from the same sample are listed, as sequenced in a study of neurological immune-mediated disorders. TCRdb processed the 5' RACE reads anew with MiXCR; each CDR3 protein has one entry. This table has about 22,000 distinct CDR3 sequences, 5.5% to 8% appearing once. The sequencing sample was made of CD8+ T cells from blood. The receptor source for this set is a man aged 18 to 30 in good health.

The sample holds many counts of this clonotype. The rearrangement joins TRBV5-1 to TRBJ2-1; 8 nucleotides align to TRBD1. CDR3 length equals 16 residues. Germline V gene sequence: CDR1 SGHRS, CDR2 YFSETQ. V gave up 3 bases and J gave up 4 bases; unmatched junction bases: 9. CDR3 DNA sequence: TGCGCCAGCAGCTACGCCGGACAGGGATCTTACAATGAGCAGTTCTTC. This translates into CASSYAGQGSYNEQFF.

At least ten counts were recorded for this clonotype. The V call is TRBV7-9, the J call TRBJ1-1, with D hard to call. In germline, CDR1 is SEHNR, CDR2 FQNEAQ (reference sequence). The CDR3 contains 12 residues. Trimming took 4 bases from V and 5 from J, leaving 8 bases between them. The chain's CDR3 is CASSSRGTEAFF. The CDR3 nucleotides are TGTGCCAGCAGCTCTCGAGGGACTGAAGCTTTCTTT.

At least ten counts were recorded for this clonotype. This rearrangement joins TRBV24-1 to TRBJ2-1; 8 bases match TRBD1. CDR3 length equals 17 residues. The germline V gene encodes CDR1 KGHDR and CDR2 SFDVKD. Losses at the gene ends were 9 bases for V and 1 base for J; bases not matched to a gene: 13. For the CDR3, the DNA is TGTGCCACCGAAGACCCCACAGGGGGGTTATCCTACAATGAGCAGTTCTTC. Protein: CATEDPTGGLSYNEQFF.

This clonotype occurred many times. The V gene is TRBV6-5, the J gene TRBJ2-5; D possibly matches TRBD1 or TRBD2 (5 bases each). The CDR3 extends over 16 amino acids. V shed 0 bases and J shed 1 base, with 12 bases lying between them. Germline CDR1 and CDR2: MNHEY and SVGAGI. CDR3 sequence reads: CASSYSHEGPQETQYF. For the CDR3, the DNA is TGTGCCAGCAGTTACTCGCATGAGGGGCCCCAAGAGACCCAGTACTTC.

This clonotype was counted many times. V and J are TRBV25-1 and TRBJ2-7; D might be TRBD2 (5 bases). Germline V gene sequence: CDR1 MGHDK, CDR2 SYGVNS. There are 14 residues in the CDR3. V was clipped by 1 base and J by 1 base, with 8 bases between them. CDR3 sequence: CASSEFEGSYEQYF. The DNA of the CDR3 is TGTGCCAGCAGTGAATTTGAGGGATCCTACGAGCAGTACTTC.

This clonotype was seen repeatedly, ten times or more. The chain joins TRBV20-1 to TRBJ1-1, with D perhaps matching TRBD1 (5 bases). Germline lookup yields CDR1 DFQATT and CDR2 SNEGSKA (reference sequence). This CDR3 spans 13 amino acids. Between the trimmed V and J ends, which lost 3 bases and 0 bases, there was a span of 8 bases. CDR3 protein: CSARGHMNTEAFF. The CDR3 DNA is TGCAGTGCTAGGGGGCATATGAACACTGAAGCTTTCTTT.

A few counts support this clonotype. The CDR3 sequence is CASRDATNEKLFF. In DNA form, the CDR3 reads TGCGCCAGCCGGGATGCAACTAATGAAAAACTGTTTTTT. This chain connects TRBV5-1 to TRBJ1-4; D gene ambiguous. The CDR3 runs to 13 residues. Trimming removed 7 bases from V and 0 bases from J, with 7 bases in between. Germline lookup yields CDR1 SGHRS and CDR2 YFSETQ. The full variable domain, its missing parts supplied by reference TRBV5-1 and TRBJ1-4, is KAGVTQTPRYLIKTRGQQVTLSCSPISGHRSVSWYQQTPGQGLQFLFEYFSETQRNKGNFPGRFSGRQFSNSRSEMNVSTLELGDSALYLCASRDATNEKLFFGSGTQLSVL.

This clonotype occurred many times. The rearrangement joins TRBV12-3 or TRBV12-4 to TRBJ2-5, with D possibly TRBD1 on 6 matching bases. This CDR3 comprises 14 residues. Trimming removed 4 bases at V and 7 bases at J, with 16 bases between. DNA of the CDR3: TGTGCCAGCAGTTGGGGACGGACAGTTACGACCCAGTACTTC. Translation gives CASSWGRTVTTQYF.

At least ten counts were recorded for this clonotype. This sequence joins TRBV4-1 and TRBJ1-1; tentative D call: TRBD1 (5 bases). The CDR3 is made up of 13 amino acids. Germline V gives CDR1 MGHRA, CDR2 YSYEKL. Trimming shortened V by 4 bases and J by 2 bases, and 8 bases separated the two germline ends. The CDR3 coding sequence is TGCGCCAGCAGCCCAGGGATTAACACTGAAGCTTTCTTT. The encoded protein is CASSPGINTEAFF.

In its sample, this clonotype was seen many times. This chain joins TRBV12-3 or TRBV12-4 and TRBJ1-4; possibly TRBD1 for D (6 bases). V shed 4 bases and J shed 6 bases, with 15 bases lying between them. CDR3 length equals 15 residues. The CDR3 sequence: CASSSRTEGDEKLFF. The CDR3, as DNA: TGTGCCAGCAGTTCCCGGACAGAAGGAGATGAAAAACTGTTTTTT.

This clonotype has ten or more counts. J is TRBJ2-1 and V is TRBV20-1; 11 nucleotides align to TRBD2. Germline V gene lookup returns CDR1 DFQATT and CDR2 SNEGSKA (reference sequence). The CDR3 spans 16 residues. CDR3 in DNA: TGCACCCATGAACTAGCGGGGGCCTTGGCCTACAATGAGCAGTTCTTC. Translating it yields CTHELAGALAYNEQFF.

Many counts were recorded for this clonotype. The chain recombines TRBV18 with TRBJ2-2; D unresolved. The CDR3 contains 15 residues. Germline V gene data show CDR1 as KGHSH and CDR2 as LQKENI. Trimming removed 6 bases at V and 1 base at J, with 12 bases between. CDR3 bases: TGTGCCAGCTCCCTTCCGGATTTGAACACCGGGGAGCTGTTTTTT. Translated: CASSLPDLNTGELFF.

This clonotype was counted ten times or more. The V and J genes are TRBV12-3 or TRBV12-4 and TRBJ2-3, with D unclear. The V end was cut by 0 bases, the J end by 0 bases, with 7 bases between. The CDR3 spans 15 residues. The CDR3 sequence: CASSLALFSTDTQYF. The DNA for the CDR3 is TGTGCCAGCAGTTTAGCGCTATTTAGCACAGATACGCAGTATTTT.